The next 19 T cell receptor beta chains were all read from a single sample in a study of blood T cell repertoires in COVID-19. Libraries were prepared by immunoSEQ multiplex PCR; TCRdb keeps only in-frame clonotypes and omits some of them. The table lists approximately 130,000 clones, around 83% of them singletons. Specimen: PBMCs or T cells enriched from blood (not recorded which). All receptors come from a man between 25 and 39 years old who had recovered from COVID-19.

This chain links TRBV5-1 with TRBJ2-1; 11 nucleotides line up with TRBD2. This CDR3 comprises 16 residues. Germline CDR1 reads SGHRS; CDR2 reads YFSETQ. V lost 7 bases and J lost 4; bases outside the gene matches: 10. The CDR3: CASSQSASGRYNEQFF. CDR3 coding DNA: TGCGCCAGCTCTCAGTCGGCTAGCGGGAGGTACAATGAGCAGTTCTTC.

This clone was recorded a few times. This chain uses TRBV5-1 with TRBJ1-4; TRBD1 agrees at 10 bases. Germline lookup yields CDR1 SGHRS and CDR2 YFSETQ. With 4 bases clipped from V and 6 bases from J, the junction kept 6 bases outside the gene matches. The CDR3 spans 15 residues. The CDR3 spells CASSGGTGAHEKLFF. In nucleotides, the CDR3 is TGCGCCAGCAGCGGGGGGACAGGGGCGCATGAAAAACTGTTTTTT.

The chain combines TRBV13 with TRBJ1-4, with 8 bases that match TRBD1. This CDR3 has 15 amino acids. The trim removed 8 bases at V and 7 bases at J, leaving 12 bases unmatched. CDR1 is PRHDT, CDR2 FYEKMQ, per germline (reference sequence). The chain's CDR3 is CASSPGRTGSEKLFF. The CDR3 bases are TGTGCCAGCTCCCCGGGCAGGACAGGGAGTGAAAAACTGTTTTTT. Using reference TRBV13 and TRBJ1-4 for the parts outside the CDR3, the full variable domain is AAGVIQSPRHLIKEKRETATLKCYPIPRHDTVYWYQQGPGQDPQFLISFYEKMQSDKGSIPDRFSAQQFSDYHSELNMSSLELGDSALYFCASSPGRTGSEKLFFGSGTQLSVL.

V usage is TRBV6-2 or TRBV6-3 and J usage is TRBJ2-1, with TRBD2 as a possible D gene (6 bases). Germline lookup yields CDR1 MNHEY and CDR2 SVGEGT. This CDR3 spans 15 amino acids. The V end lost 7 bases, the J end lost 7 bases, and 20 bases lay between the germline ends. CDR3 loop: CASIPKDGRRNEQFF. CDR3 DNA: TGTGCCAGCATCCCTAAGGACGGGAGAAGGAATGAGCAGTTCTTC.

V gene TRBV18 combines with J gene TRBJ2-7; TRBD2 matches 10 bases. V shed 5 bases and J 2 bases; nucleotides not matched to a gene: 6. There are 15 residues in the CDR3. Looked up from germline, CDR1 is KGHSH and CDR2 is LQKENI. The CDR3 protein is CASSSRTSGTYEQYF. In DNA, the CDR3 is TGTGCCAGCTCATCGAGGACTAGCGGAACCTACGAGCAGTACTTC.

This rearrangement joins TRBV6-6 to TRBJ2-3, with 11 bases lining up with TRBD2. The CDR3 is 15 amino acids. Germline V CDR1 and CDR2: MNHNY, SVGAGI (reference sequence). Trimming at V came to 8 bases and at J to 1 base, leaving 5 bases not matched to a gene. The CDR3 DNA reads TGTGCCAGCGGCACTAGCGGGAGCGGCACAGATACGCAGTATTTT. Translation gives CASGTSGSGTDTQYF.

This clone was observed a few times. CDR3 sequence (DNA): TGTGCCAGCAGCCCTCGACAGGGGTACACTGAAGCTTTCTTT. Protein sequence: CASSPRQGYTEAFF. The chain combines TRBV9 with TRBJ1-1, with TRBD1 identical over 8 bases. V trimming: 4 bases; J trimming: 3 bases; junction bases outside the gene matches: 5. The germline CDR1 and CDR2 sequences are SGDLS and YYNGEE. The CDR3 has 14 amino acids. Full variable domain (outside the CDR3, taken from reference TRBV9 and TRBJ1-1): DSGVTQTPKHLITATGQRVTLRCSPRSGDLSVYWYQQSLDQGLQFLIQYYNGEERAKGNILERFSAQQFPDLHSELNLSSLELGDSALYFCASSPRQGYTEAFFGQGTRLTVV.

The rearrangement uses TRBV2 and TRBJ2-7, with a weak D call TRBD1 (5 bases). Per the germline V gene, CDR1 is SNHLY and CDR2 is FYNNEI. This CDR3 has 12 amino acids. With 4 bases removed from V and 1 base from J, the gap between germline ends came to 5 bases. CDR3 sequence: CASSGQSYEQYV. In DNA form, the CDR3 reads TGTGCCAGCAGTGGACAGTCCTACGAGCAGTACGTC.

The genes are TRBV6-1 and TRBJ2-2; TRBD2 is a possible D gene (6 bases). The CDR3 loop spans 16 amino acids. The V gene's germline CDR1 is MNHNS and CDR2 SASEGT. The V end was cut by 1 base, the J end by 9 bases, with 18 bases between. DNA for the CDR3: TGTGCCAGCAGTGAAGTGGAGCGGGTGGGGTCTCGGGAGCTGTTTTTT. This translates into CASSEVERVGSRELFF.

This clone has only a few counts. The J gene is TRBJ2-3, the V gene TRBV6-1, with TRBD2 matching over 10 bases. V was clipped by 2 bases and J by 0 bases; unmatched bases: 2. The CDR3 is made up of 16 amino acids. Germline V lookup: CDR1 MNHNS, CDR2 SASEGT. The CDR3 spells CASSENSGGSTDTQYF. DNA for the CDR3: TGTGCCAGCAGTGAAAATAGCGGGGGGAGCACAGATACGCAGTATTTT.

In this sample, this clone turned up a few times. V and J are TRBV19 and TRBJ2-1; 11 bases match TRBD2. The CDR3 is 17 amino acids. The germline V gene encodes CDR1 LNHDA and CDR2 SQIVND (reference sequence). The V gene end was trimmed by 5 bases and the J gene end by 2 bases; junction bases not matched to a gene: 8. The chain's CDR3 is CASSWASGGHPYNEQFF. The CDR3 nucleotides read TGTGCCAGTAGTTGGGCTAGCGGGGGGCATCCCTACAATGAGCAGTTCTTC.

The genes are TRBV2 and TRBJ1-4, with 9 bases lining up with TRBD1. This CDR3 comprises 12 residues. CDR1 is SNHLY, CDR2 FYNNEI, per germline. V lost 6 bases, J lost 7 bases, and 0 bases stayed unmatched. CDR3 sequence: CASRDRGEKLFF. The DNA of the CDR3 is TGTGCCAGCAGGGACAGGGGTGAAAAACTGTTTTTT.

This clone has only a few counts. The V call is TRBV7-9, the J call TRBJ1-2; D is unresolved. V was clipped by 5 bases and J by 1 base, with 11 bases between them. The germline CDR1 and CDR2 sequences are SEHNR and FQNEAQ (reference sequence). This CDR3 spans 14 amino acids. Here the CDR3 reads CASSANGVNYGYTF. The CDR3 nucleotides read TGTGCCAGCAGCGCCAACGGAGTTAACTATGGCTACACCTTC.

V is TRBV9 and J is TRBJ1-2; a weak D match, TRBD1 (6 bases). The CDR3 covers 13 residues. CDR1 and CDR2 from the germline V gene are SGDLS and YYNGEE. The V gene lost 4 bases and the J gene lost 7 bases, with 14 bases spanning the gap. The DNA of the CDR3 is TGTGCCAGCAGCCCCCGGGAGGGGGTTGGCTACACCTTC. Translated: CASSPREGVGYTF.

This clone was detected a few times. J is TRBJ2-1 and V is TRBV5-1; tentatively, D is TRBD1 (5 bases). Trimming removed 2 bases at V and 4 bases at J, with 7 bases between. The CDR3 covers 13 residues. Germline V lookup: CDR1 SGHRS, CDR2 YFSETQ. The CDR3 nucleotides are TGCGCCAGCAGCTTTACAGGATACAATGAGCAGTTCTTC. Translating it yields CASSFTGYNEQFF.

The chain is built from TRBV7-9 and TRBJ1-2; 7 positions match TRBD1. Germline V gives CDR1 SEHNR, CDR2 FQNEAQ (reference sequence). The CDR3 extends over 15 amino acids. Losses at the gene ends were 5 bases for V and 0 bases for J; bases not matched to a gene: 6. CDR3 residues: CASSPSGGANYGYTF. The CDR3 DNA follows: TGTGCCAGCAGCCCCTCAGGGGGAGCTAACTATGGCTACACCTTC.

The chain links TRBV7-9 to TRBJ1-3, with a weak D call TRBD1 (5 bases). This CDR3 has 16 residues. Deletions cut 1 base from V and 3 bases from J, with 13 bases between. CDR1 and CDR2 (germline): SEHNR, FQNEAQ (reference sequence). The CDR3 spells CASSLETGYGGNTIYF. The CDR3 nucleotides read TGTGCCAGCAGCTTAGAAACAGGTTACGGTGGAAACACCATATATTTT.

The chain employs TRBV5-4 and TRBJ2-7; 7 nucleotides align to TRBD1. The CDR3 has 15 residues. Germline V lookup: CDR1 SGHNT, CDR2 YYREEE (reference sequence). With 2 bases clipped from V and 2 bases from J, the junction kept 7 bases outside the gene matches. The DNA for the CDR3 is TGTGCCAGCAGCTTCGGGACAGCCTTTCCCTACGAGCAGTACTTC. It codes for CASSFGTAFPYEQYF.

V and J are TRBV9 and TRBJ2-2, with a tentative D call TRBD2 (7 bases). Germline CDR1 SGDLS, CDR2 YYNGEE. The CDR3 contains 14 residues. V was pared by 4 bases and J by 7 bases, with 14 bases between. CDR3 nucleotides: TGTGCCAGCAGCAGGGGGGAGGGTCTCGGGGAGCTGTTTTTT. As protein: CASSRGEGLGELFF. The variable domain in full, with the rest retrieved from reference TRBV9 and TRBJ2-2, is DSGVTQTPKHLITATGQRVTLRCSPRSGDLSVYWYQQSLDQGLQFLIQYYNGEERAKGNILERFSAQQFPDLHSELNLSSLELGDSALYFCASSRGEGLGELFFGEGSRLTVL.